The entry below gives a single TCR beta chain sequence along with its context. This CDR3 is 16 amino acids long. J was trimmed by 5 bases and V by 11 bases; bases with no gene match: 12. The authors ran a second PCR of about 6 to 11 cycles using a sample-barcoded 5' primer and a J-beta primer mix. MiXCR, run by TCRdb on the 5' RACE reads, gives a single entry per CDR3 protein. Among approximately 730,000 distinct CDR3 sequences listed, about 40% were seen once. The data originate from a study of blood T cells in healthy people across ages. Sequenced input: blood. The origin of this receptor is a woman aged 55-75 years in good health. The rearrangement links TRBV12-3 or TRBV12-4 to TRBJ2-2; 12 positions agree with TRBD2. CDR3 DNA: TGTGCCTCTAGTCCTAGCGGGGGGGTGAGAACCGGGGAGCTGTTTTTT. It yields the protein CASSPSGGVRTGELFF.